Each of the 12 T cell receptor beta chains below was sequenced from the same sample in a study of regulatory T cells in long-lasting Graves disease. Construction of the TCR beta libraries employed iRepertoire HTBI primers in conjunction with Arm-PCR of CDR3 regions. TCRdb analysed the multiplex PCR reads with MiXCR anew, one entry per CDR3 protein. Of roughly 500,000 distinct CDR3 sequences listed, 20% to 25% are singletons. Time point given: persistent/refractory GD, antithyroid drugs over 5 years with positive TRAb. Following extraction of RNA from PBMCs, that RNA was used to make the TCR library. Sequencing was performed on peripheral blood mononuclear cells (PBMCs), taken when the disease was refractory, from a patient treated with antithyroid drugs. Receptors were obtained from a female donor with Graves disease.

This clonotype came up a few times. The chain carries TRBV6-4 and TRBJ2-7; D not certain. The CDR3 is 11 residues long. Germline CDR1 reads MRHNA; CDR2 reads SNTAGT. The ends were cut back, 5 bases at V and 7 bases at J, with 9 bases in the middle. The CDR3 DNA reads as TGTGCCAGCAGTCCAAATGGGGAGCAGTACTTC. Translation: CASSPNGEQYF.

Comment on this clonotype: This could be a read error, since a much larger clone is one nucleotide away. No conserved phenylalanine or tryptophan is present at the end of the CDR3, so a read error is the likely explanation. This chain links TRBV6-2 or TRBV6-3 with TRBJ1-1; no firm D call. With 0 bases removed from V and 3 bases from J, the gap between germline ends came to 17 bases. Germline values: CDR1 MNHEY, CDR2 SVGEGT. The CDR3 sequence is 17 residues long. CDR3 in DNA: TGTGCCAGCAGTTACTCCGGCAGCCAAACAACTTACACTGAAGCTTTCCTT. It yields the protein CASSYSGSQTTYTEAFL.

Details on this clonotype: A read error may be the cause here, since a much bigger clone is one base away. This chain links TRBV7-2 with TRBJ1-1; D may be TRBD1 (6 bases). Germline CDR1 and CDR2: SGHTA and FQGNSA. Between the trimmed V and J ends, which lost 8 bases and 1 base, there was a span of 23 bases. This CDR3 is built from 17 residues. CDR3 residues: CASEEINWGRRNTEAFF. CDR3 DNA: TGTGCCAGCGAGGAAATCAATTGGGGGCGGCGGAACACTGAAGCTTTCTTT.

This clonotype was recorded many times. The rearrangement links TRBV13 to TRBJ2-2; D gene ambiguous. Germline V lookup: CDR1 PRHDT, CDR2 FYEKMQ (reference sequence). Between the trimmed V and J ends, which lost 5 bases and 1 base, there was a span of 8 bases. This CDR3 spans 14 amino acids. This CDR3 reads CASSLRRNTGELFF. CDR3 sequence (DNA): TGTGCCAGCAGCCTCAGACGGAACACCGGGGAGCTGTTTTTT.

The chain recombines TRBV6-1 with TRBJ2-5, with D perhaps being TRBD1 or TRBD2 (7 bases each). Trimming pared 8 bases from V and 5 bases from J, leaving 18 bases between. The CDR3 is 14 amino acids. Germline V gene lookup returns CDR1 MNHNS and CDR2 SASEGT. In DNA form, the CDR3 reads TGTGCCAGCTTCAGGGGGGGGGTGTCGGAGACCCAGTACTTC. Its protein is CASFRGGVSETQYF.

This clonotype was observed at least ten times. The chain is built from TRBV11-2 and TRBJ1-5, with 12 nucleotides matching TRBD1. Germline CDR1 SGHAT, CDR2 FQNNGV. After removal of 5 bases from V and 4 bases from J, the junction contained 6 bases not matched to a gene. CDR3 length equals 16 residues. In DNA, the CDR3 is TGTGCCAGCAGCCCCGGGACAGGGGGCATTAATCAGCCCCAGCATTTT. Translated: CASSPGTGGINQPQHF.

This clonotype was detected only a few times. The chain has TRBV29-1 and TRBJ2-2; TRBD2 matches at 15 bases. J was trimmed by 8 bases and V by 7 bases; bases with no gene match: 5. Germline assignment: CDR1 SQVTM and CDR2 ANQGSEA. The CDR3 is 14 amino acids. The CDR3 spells CSGTSGRGVGELFF. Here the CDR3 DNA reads TGCAGCGGGACTAGCGGGAGGGGTGTGGGGGAGCTGTTTTTT.

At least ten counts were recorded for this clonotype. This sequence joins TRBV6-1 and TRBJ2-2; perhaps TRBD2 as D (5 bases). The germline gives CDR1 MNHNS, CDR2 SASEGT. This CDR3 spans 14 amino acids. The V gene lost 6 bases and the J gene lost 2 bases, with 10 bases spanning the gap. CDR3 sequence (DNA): TGTGCCAGCAGGGAAACTAGAAACACCGGGGAGCTGTTTTTT. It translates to CASRETRNTGELFF.

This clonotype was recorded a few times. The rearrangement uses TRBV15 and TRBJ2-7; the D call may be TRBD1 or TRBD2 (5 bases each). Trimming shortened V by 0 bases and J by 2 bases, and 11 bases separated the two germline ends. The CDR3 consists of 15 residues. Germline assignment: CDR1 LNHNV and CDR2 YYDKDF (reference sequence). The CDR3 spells CATSREPGTTYEQYF. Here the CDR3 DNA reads TGTGCCACCAGCAGAGAACCCGGGACCACCTACGAGCAGTACTTC.

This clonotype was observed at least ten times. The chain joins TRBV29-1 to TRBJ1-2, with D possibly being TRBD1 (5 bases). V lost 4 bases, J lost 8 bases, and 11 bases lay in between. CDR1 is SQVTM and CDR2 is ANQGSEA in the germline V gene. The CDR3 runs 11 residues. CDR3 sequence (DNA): TGCAGCGTTGTGGGACCCTCCGGCTACACCTTC. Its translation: CSVVGPSGYTF. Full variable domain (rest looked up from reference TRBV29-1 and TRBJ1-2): SAVISQKPSRDICQRGTSLTIQCQVDSQVTMMFWYRQQPGQSLTLIATANQGSEATYESGFVIDKFPISRPNLTFSTLTVSNMSPEDSSIYLCSVVGPSGYTFGSGTRLTVV.

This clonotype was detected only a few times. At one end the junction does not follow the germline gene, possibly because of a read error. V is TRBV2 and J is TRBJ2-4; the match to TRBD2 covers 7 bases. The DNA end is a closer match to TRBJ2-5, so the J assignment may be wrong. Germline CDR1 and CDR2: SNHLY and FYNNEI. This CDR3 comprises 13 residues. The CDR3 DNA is TGTACCAGCAAGGCAGGGAGGGAAGAGACCCAGTACTTC. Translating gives CTSKAGREETQYF.

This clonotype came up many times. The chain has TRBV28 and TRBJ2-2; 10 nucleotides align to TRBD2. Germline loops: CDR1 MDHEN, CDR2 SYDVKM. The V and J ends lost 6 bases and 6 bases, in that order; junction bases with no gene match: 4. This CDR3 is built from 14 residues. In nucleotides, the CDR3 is TGTGCCAGCAGCTTAGCGGGGGGCCCCGGGGAGCTGTTTTTT. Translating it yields CASSLAGGPGELFF.